This TCR beta chain was identified during a study of blood T cell repertoires in COVID-19. Background on the study: Nucleic acid was either cDNA or gDNA, and it came from T cells, B-cell-depleted T cells, or PBMCs.

Losses at the gene ends were 5 bases for V and 4 bases for J; bases not matched to a gene: 7. Germline values: CDR1 KGHSH, CDR2 LQKENI. The CDR3 spans 14 residues. The repertoire was sequenced with immunoSEQ multiplex PCR; TCRdb's copy has only in-frame clones and lacks some. Of more than 150,000 clones in the sample, roughly 85% were seen once. This chain uses TRBV18 with TRBJ2-7; 8 bases match TRBD1. The sample taken for sequencing was peripheral blood. This clonotype was sampled from a man aged 55 to 70 with acute or convalescent COVID-19. Here the CDR3 DNA reads TGTGCCAGCTCAAGACCGGGACAGGCATACGAGCAGTACTTC. Its protein is CASSRPGQAYEQYF.